A selection of T cell receptor beta chains follows, all from one sample in a study of graft-versus-host responses after intestinal transplantation. Which antigens these TCRs recognize remains unknown. The method was immunoSEQ multiplex PCR; TCRdb's version includes in-frame clones alone and lacks a portion of them. Of 75,000 to 95,000 clones listed, 91% are singletons. The sample here was unstimulated CD4+ T cells sorted from spleen or lymph node cells, taken before transplant. The source of these receptors is a human donor who was the organ donor for an intestinal transplant. CDR3s include the opening cysteine and the closing phenylalanine or tryptophan. Each record gives: J gene, V gene, clone size, D gene, CDR3 protein, CDR3 DNA. D genes are given only for firm matches. Clone size is given for some rows only: seen once, a few or many times, or a class if the clone is expanded.

>TRBJ1-1|TRBV28|.|.
CASSQGGWNTEAFF
TGTGCCAGCAGTCAGGGAGGGTGGAACACTGAAGCTTTCTTT
>TRBJ1-2|TRBV7-9|.|TRBD1
CASSLETGTGYTF
TGTGCCAGCAGCCTTGAGACAGGGACTGGCTACACCTTC
>TRBJ1-2|TRBV6-1|once|.
CASSESPGGAGYTF
TGTGCCAGCAGTGAATCGCCTGGGGGCGCGGGCTACACCTTC
>TRBJ2-1|TRBV5-4|.|TRBD2
CASSLTSGNEQFF
TGTGCCAGCAGCTTAACTAGCGGCAATGAGCAGTTCTTC
>TRBJ1-6|TRBV6-6|.|.
CASTGGGSNSPLHF
TGTGCCAGCACTGGGGGCGGGTCTAATTCACCCCTCCACTTT
>TRBJ2-5|TRBV19|.|.
CATSAGGGETQYF
TGTGCCACTTCCGCCGGGGGTGGGGAGACCCAGTACTTC
>TRBJ2-1|TRBV15|.|TRBD1
CATSIRQGAYNEQFF
TGTGCCACCAGCATTCGACAGGGGGCCTACAATGAGCAGTTCTTC
>TRBJ2-7|TRBV15|.|.
CATSRVAWGKGAYYEQYF
TGTGCCACCAGCAGAGTCGCGTGGGGAAAAGGGGCCTACTACGAGCAGTACTTC
>TRBJ2-1|TRBV28|once|TRBD1
CASSIKDRVNDEQFF
TGTGCCAGCAGTATTAAGGACAGGGTTAACGATGAGCAGTTCTTC
>TRBJ1-2|TRBV7-2|.|.
CASSPGVSILNYGYTF
TGTGCCAGCAGCCCCGGGGTTTCCATTCTAAACTATGGCTACACCTTC
>TRBJ1-1|TRBV28|.|.
CASSSSQGWTEAFF
TGTGCCAGCAGTTCATCACAGGGATGGACTGAAGCTTTCTTT
>TRBJ1-5|TRBV19|.|.
CASSVSAGNNQPQHF
TGTGCCAGTAGTGTATCAGCAGGGAACAATCAGCCCCAGCATTTT
>TRBJ2-5|TRBV10-3|.|.
CAISESIGPDSRETQYF
TGTGCCATCAGTGAGTCGATCGGGCCGGACTCGAGGGAGACCCAGTACTTC
>TRBJ1-5|TRBV10-3|.|TRBD1
CAISEHRIQGEGQPQHF
TGTGCCATCAGTGAGCACAGGATACAGGGGGAAGGGCAGCCCCAGCATTTT
>TRBJ1-2|TRBV15|.|.
CATSRDGTRRPGDNGYTF
TGTGCCACCAGCAGAGATGGGACAAGGCGCCCCGGAGATAATGGCTACACCTTC
>TRBJ2-7|TRBV5-1|.|.
CASSFLDSSYEQYF
TGCGCCAGCAGCTTTCTGGACAGCTCGTACGAGCAGTACTTC
>TRBJ1-1|TRBV5-6|.|TRBD1
CASSLTGVMNTEAFF
TGTGCCAGCAGCTTGACAGGGGTCATGAACACTGAAGCTTTCTTT
>TRBJ2-7|TRBV7-2|.|TRBD2
CASSLAPGLAGVEQYF
TGTGCCAGCAGCTTAGCCCCGGGACTAGCGGGAGTCGAGCAGTACTTC
>TRBJ2-7|TRBV25-1|.|.
CASSVTGVSSYEQYF
TGTGCCAGCAGTGTAACAGGCGTGAGCTCCTACGAGCAGTACTTC